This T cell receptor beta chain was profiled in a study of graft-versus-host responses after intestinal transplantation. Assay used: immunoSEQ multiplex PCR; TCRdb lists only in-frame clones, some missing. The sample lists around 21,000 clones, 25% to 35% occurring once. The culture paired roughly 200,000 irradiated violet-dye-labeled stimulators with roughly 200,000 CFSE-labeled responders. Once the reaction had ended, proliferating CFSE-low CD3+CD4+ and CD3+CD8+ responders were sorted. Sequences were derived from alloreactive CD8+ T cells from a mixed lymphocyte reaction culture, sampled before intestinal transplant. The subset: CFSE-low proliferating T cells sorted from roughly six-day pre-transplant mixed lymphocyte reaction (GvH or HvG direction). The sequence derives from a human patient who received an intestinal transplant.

The CDR3 sequence: CASNENEQFF. As DNA, the CDR3 is TGTGCCAGCAACGAGAATGAGCAGTTCTTC. The V call is TRBV7-9, the J call TRBJ2-1; no firm D call. CDR1 is SEHNR, CDR2 FQNEAQ, per germline (reference sequence). The CDR3 loop spans 10 amino acids. V lost 7 bases to trimming and J lost 7 bases, with 5 bases between them. The full variable domain, with the rest looked up from reference TRBV7-9 and TRBJ2-1, is DTGVSQNPRHKITKRGQNVTFRCDPISEHNRLYWYRQTLGQGPEFLTYFQNEAQLEKSRLLSDRFSAERPKGSFSTLEIQRTEQGDSAMYLCASNENEQFFGPGTRLTVL.